This passage covers 20 T cell receptor beta chains from one sample sequenced in a study of human T cells and chemical hapten exposure. Time point here: patch test 1, 2 weeks after DPC sensitization. Treatment in this sample: therapeutic diphenylcyclopropenone sensitization with weekly scalp DPC. One entry per CDR3 protein, called by TCRdb with MiXCR from the RACE reads. The repertoire holds about 340,000 distinct CDR3 sequences, approximately 6.3% seen once, with about 8% in the top ten. The specimen comprised whole blood, sampled in connection with sensitization to the hapten diphenylcyclopropenone (DPC). The receptors shown here come from a woman aged 18-35 years with alopecia areata. Some clones in this sample may be carry-over from other donors' samples.

This clonotype was seen more than once but under ten times. The rearrangement links TRBV29-1 to TRBJ2-5, with D possibly being TRBD1 or TRBD2 (5 bases each). Deletions cut 7 bases from V and 5 bases from J, with 20 bases between. The CDR3 runs to 14 residues. Germline loops: CDR1 SQVTM, CDR2 ANQGSEA. The CDR3 reads CSAGSGPLSETQYF. The CDR3 DNA reads TGCAGCGCCGGGTCGGGACCTTTAAGCGAGACCCAGTACTTC. Full variable domain (rest looked up from reference TRBV29-1 and TRBJ2-5): SAVISQKPSRDICQRGTSLTIQCQVDSQVTMMFWYRQQPGQSLTLIATANQGSEATYESGFVIDKFPISRPNLTFSTLTVSNMSPEDSSIYLCSAGSGPLSETQYFGPGTRLLVL.

This clonotype occurred a few times. This chain uses TRBV12-3 or TRBV12-4 with TRBJ2-3; 14 bases align to TRBD2. V shed 3 bases and J 1 base; nucleotides not matched to a gene: 15. The CDR3 contains 21 residues. CDR3 sequence: CASSFRLAGGRGELGTDTQYF. CDR3 nucleotide sequence: TGTGCCAGCAGTTTTCGACTAGCGGGGGGGCGCGGTGAGTTGGGCACAGATACGCAGTATTTT.

The chain uses TRBV7-8 and TRBJ1-6; possible D gene TRBD1, 5 bases. Per the germline V gene, CDR1 is SGHVS and CDR2 is FQNEAQ. The CDR3 spans 12 residues. DNA of the CDR3: TGTGGGTTCGGGGGTTTTAATTCACCCCTCCACTTT. Amino acids: CGFGGFNSPLHF.

This clonotype has only a few counts. V is TRBV6-6 and J is TRBJ2-3, with D unclear. CDR1 MNHNY and CDR2 SVGAGI come from the germline V gene (reference sequence). Deletions cut 2 bases from V and 8 bases from J, with 8 bases between. The CDR3 has 12 amino acids. In DNA, the CDR3 is TGTGCCAGCAGTTACGTTTCTAGTACGCAGTATTTT. This sequence encodes CASSYVSSTQYF.

This clonotype has just a few counts. V is TRBV20-1 and J is TRBJ1-5, with D uncertain. Germline V gene data show CDR1 as DFQATT and CDR2 as SNEGSKA (reference sequence). This CDR3 has 13 residues. Between the trimmed V and J ends, which lost 3 bases and 4 bases, there was a span of 10 bases. CDR3 bases: TGCAGTGCTAGTTCTGATGGAAATCAGCCCCAGCATTTT. Translation gives CSASSDGNQPQHF.

This clonotype was recorded at least ten times. The rearrangement uses TRBV6-5 and TRBJ1-5; 9 nucleotides match TRBD1. The CDR3 totals 13 residues. Germline CDR1 reads MNHEY; CDR2 reads SVGAGI. V lost 6 bases and J lost 7; bases outside the gene matches: 4. As DNA, the CDR3 is TGTGCCAGCAGCCGACAGGGGGGACAGCCCCAGCATTTT. It codes for CASSRQGGQPQHF.

This clonotype has a handful of counts. The chain is built from TRBV28 and TRBJ1-5; the D is unclear. The CDR3 has 13 amino acids. The V gene's germline CDR1 is MDHEN and CDR2 SYDVKM. V was pared by 7 bases and J by 0 bases, with 7 bases between. CDR3: CASKWNSNQPQHF. DNA for the CDR3: TGTGCCAGCAAGTGGAATAGCAATCAGCCCCAGCATTTT.

This clonotype was counted many times. The chain links TRBV18 to TRBJ2-1, with 9 bases matching TRBD1. Germline V gene sequence: CDR1 KGHSH, CDR2 LQKENI. The CDR3 sequence is 15 residues long. The J segment lost 10 bases and the V segment lost 0 bases, leaving 7 bases of the junction unmatched. The CDR3, as DNA: TGTGCCAGCTCACCACCGGGACAGGGAAGTGAGGAGCAGTTCTTC. Translation: CASSPPGQGSEEQFF.

The J gene is TRBJ1-6, the V gene TRBV3-1; 8 bases agree with TRBD1. Per germline, CDR1 LGHDT and CDR2 YNNKEL (reference sequence). The CDR3 spans 15 residues. V was clipped by 4 bases and J by 7 bases; unmatched bases: 6. The CDR3 DNA follows: TGTGCCAGCAGCCCCCGACAGGGGACCAATTCACCCCTCCACTTT. It yields the protein CASSPRQGTNSPLHF.

In its sample, this clonotype was seen a few times. The rearrangement uses TRBV29-1 and TRBJ1-3; D not resolved. The V end was cut by 6 bases, the J end by 16 bases, with 22 bases between. This CDR3 has 12 amino acids. Germline CDR1 and CDR2: SQVTM and ANQGSEA. The CDR3 DNA reads TGCAGCGTCGCCCCACGTGCTGCCGTGGCCTATTTT. Translated: CSVAPRAAVAYF.

This clonotype was picked up many times. V and J are TRBV6-2 or TRBV6-3 and TRBJ1-3; D gene uncertain. The CDR3 runs to 13 residues. CDR1 is MNHEY and CDR2 is SVGEGT in the germline V gene. Trimming removed 4 bases from V and 0 bases from J, with 4 bases in between. CDR3 residues: CASSWNSGNTIYF. The CDR3 nucleotides read TGTGCCAGCAGTTGGAACTCTGGAAACACCATATATTTT.

This clonotype was counted between two and nine times. V is TRBV6-1 and J is TRBJ2-3; D perhaps matches TRBD2 (6 bases). The CDR3 totals 15 residues. Germline V gene lookup returns CDR1 MNHNS and CDR2 SASEGT. Trimming cost V 5 bases and J 4 bases, with 16 bases left between them. Here the CDR3 reads CASSPRQAGADTQYF. In DNA form, the CDR3 reads TGTGCCAGCAGTCCTCGACAAGCGGGTGCAGATACGCAGTATTTT.

This clonotype was observed many times. The CDR3 region is CSVERQTTQYF. The CDR3 DNA sequence: TGCAGCGTTGAACGGCAAACTACGCAGTATTTT. V gene TRBV29-1 combines with J gene TRBJ2-3; no clear D gene. Trimming cost V 2 bases and J 8 bases, with 8 bases left between them. The germline CDR1 and CDR2 sequences are SQVTM and ANQGSEA. This CDR3 spans 11 amino acids.

This clonotype showed up just a few times. DNA for the CDR3: TGTGCCAGCAGCCTCACCGGGACTAGCGGGGGGGCGGGCAATGAGCAGTTCTTC. Protein: CASSLTGTSGGAGNEQFF. This chain uses TRBV12-3 or TRBV12-4 with TRBJ2-1, with 16 bases identical to TRBD2. V was pared by 6 bases and J by 6 bases, with 11 bases of the junction left unmatched. The CDR3 sequence is 18 residues long.

This clonotype was picked up many times. The chain links TRBV14 to TRBJ2-7, with D maybe TRBD2 (6 bases). Trimming cost V 3 bases and J 4 bases, with 19 bases left between them. The CDR3 runs to 16 residues. Germline CDR1 SGHDN, CDR2 FVKESK. The CDR3 DNA is TGTGCCAGCAGCCAGGTCGATTCAGGGACTCGGTACGAGCAGTACTTC. Protein sequence: CASSQVDSGTRYEQYF.

There are a few counts of this clonotype. V is TRBV6-1 and J is TRBJ2-2, with D perhaps matching TRBD2 (6 bases). V was cut by 10 bases and J by 1 base, with 10 bases left in between. From germline, CDR1 is MNHNS and CDR2 SASEGT. The CDR3 extends over 13 amino acids. CDR3 region: CATGGRNTGELFF. The CDR3 bases are TGTGCCACCGGGGGAAGGAACACCGGGGAGCTGTTTTTT.

This chain joins TRBV4-2 and TRBJ2-1; no definite D call. The germline V gene encodes CDR1 LGHNA and CDR2 YNFKEQ. Trimming shortened V by 0 bases and J by 7 bases, and 19 bases separated the two germline ends. The CDR3 length is 17 residues. DNA of the CDR3: TGTGCCAGCAGCCAAGATTTTGCGGCAGGAGATGGAAATGAGCAGTTCTTC. This translates into CASSQDFAAGDGNEQFF.

This rearrangement joins TRBV7-3 to TRBJ2-1; 9 bases map to TRBD1. The CDR3 has 15 amino acids. After removal of 5 bases from V and 3 bases from J, the junction contained 5 bases not matched to a gene. The germline CDR1 and CDR2 sequences are SGHTA and FQGTGA. CDR3 residues: CASSRQGGIYNEQFF. CDR3 nucleotide sequence: TGTGCCAGCAGCCGACAGGGGGGAATCTACAATGAGCAGTTCTTC.

This clonotype appeared many times. The chain uses TRBV4-3 and TRBJ1-5, with D possibly being TRBD1 (5 bases). In germline, CDR1 is LGHNA, CDR2 YSLEER. This CDR3 spans 15 amino acids. The V and J ends lost 7 bases and 1 base respectively, with 14 bases between them. The CDR3 region has the DNA TGCGCCAGCACCAGGGAATGGGGAAGCAATCAGCCCCAGCATTTT. As protein: CASTREWGSNQPQHF.

This clonotype was found a few times. The rearrangement joins TRBV27 to TRBJ1-5; a possible D gene is TRBD1 (5 bases). Germline values: CDR1 MNHEY, CDR2 SMNVEV (reference sequence). V was pared by 2 bases and J by 8 bases, with 16 bases between. The CDR3 is made up of 15 amino acids. CDR3 in DNA: TGTGCCAGCAGTTTAGCGGGGGTGGTTAGTGAGCCCCAGCATTTT. Translating gives CASSLAGVVSEPQHF.